Below are 25 T cell receptor beta chains sequenced from a single sample in a study of blood T cell repertoires in COVID-19. Clones were read by immunoSEQ multiplex PCR, and TCRdb kept only the in-frame ones, dropping some. The sample carries roughly 180,000 clones, around 82% recorded once. Specimen: PBMCs or T cells enriched from blood (not recorded which). These receptors were taken from a man in his sixties who had recovered from COVID-19.

V usage is TRBV28 and J usage is TRBJ2-7; D remains unclear. Germline V lookup: CDR1 MDHEN, CDR2 SYDVKM. The CDR3 covers 11 residues. V shed 9 bases and J shed 0 bases, with 6 bases lying between them. The CDR3 sequence is CASTDSYEQYF. Written as DNA, the CDR3 is TGTGCCAGTACAGACTCCTACGAGCAGTACTTC. Supplemented by reference TRBV28 and TRBJ2-7, the full variable domain reads DVKVTQSSRYLVKRTGEKVFLECVQDMDHENMFWYRQDPGLGLRLIYFSYDVKMKEKGDIPEGYSVSREKKERFSLILESASTNQTSMYLCASTDSYEQYFGPGTRLTVT.

This clone was counted between two and nine times. The chain uses TRBV9 and TRBJ2-2; no reliable D call. The CDR3 is 14 residues long. CDR1 is SGDLS, CDR2 YYNGEE, per germline. Trimming shortened V by 0 bases and J by 2 bases, and 5 bases separated the two germline ends. The CDR3 protein is CASSVASNTGELFF. In DNA form, the CDR3 reads TGTGCCAGCAGCGTAGCGAGTAACACCGGGGAGCTGTTTTTT.

This clone has only one observation. The chain carries TRBV2 and TRBJ1-3; a weak D match, TRBD1 (5 bases). CDR1 is SNHLY, CDR2 FYNNEI, per germline. V gave up 8 bases and J gave up 4 bases, with 21 bases separating them. This CDR3 has 16 residues. The chain's CDR3 is CASGGLTVLRGNTIYF. The CDR3 DNA is TGTGCCAGCGGGGGGTTGACGGTTTTGAGGGGAAACACCATATATTTT.

The genes are TRBV3-1 (or the pseudogene TRBV3-2) and TRBJ1-2; D remains unclear. Germline CDR1 reads LGHDT; CDR2 reads YNNKEL (reference sequence). Trimming left V 2 bases short and J 7 bases short, with 20 bases between. This CDR3 is built from 16 residues. CDR3 in DNA: TGTGCCAGCAGCCAATTTTTGGGAGGCGGAGACGCTGGCTACACCTTC. Amino acid sequence: CASSQFLGGGDAGYTF.

This rearrangement joins TRBV12-3 or TRBV12-4 to TRBJ1-1; tentatively, D is TRBD1 (5 bases). Trimming pared 5 bases from V and 11 bases from J, leaving 12 bases between. The CDR3 spans 11 residues. CDR3 sequence: CASSPTAGAFF. The CDR3 DNA is TGTGCCAGCAGTCCGACAGCCGGGGCTTTCTTT.

The chain employs TRBV18 and TRBJ2-2; D might be TRBD2 (6 bases). V lost 3 bases to trimming and J lost 6 bases, with 14 bases between them. Germline V lookup: CDR1 KGHSH, CDR2 LQKENI. This CDR3 comprises 15 residues. As DNA, the CDR3 is TGTGCCAGCTCACCGCGGGACTCCCCCTCCGGGGAGCTGTTTTTT. The encoded protein is CASSPRDSPSGELFF.

For this clone: Sequence at one end of the junction differs from germline and may be a read error. V usage is TRBV5-1 and J usage is TRBJ2-1, with D hard to call. The CDR3 covers 12 residues. The V gene's germline CDR1 is SGHRS and CDR2 YFSETQ. The CDR3 coding sequence is TGCGCCAGCGGCTTGAGCTCCAATGAGCAGTTCTTC. As protein: CASGLSSNEQFF.

This chain connects TRBV2 to TRBJ2-7; D remains unclear. The CDR3 length is 16 residues. Germline CDR1 SNHLY, CDR2 FYNNEI. Trimming took off 0 bases at V and 4 bases at J, with 16 bases between the two ends. The CDR3 spells CASSEAPMTGSYEQYF. The CDR3, as DNA: TGTGCCAGCAGTGAAGCGCCTATGACCGGGTCATACGAGCAGTACTTC.

This rearrangement joins TRBV7-9 to TRBJ1-3, with a tentative D call TRBD1 (6 bases). Per the germline V gene, CDR1 is SEHNR and CDR2 is FQNEAQ (reference sequence). The CDR3 has 15 amino acids. Trimming took 5 bases from V and 0 from J, leaving 11 bases between them. The CDR3 region is CASSLNRVSGNTIYF. The CDR3 coding sequence is TGTGCCAGCAGCCTTAACAGGGTCTCTGGAAACACCATATATTTT.

The chain links TRBV7-9 to TRBJ1-2; TRBD1 might be the D (5 bases). The CDR3 contains 15 residues. The V gene lost 5 bases and the J gene lost 1 base, with 14 bases spanning the gap. Germline CDR1 reads SEHNR; CDR2 reads FQNEAQ (reference sequence). The CDR3 here is CASSAGGSSNYGYTF. Written as DNA, the CDR3 is TGTGCCAGCAGCGCTGGGGGGTCCAGTAACTATGGCTACACCTTC.

The chain employs TRBV7-9 and TRBJ1-1; no reliable D call. Germline assignment: CDR1 SEHNR and CDR2 FQNEAQ (reference sequence). This CDR3 has 14 amino acids. V was clipped by 2 bases and J by 5 bases, with 12 bases between them. The CDR3 protein is CASSLLRAGTEAFF. In DNA form, the CDR3 reads TGTGCCAGCAGCTTACTTAGGGCGGGGACTGAAGCTTTCTTT.

The chain combines TRBV28 with TRBJ1-1; D gene unclear. The germline CDR1 and CDR2 sequences are MDHEN and SYDVKM. The V gene lost 7 bases and the J gene lost 3 bases, with 12 bases spanning the gap. The CDR3 totals 13 residues. The CDR3 bases are TGTGCCAGCATCGACACCGGTGACACTGAAGCTTTCTTT. This translates into CASIDTGDTEAFF. The entire variable domain, with the rest obtained from reference TRBV28 and TRBJ1-1, is as follows: DVKVTQSSRYLVKRTGEKVFLECVQDMDHENMFWYRQDPGLGLRLIYFSYDVKMKEKGDIPEGYSVSREKKERFSLILESASTNQTSMYLCASIDTGDTEAFFGQGTRLTVV.

V gene TRBV27 combines with J gene TRBJ2-7, with 10 bases that match TRBD1. The germline CDR1 and CDR2 sequences are MNHEY and SMNVEV (reference sequence). The V and J ends lost 2 bases and 3 bases, in that order; junction bases with no gene match: 4. The CDR3 covers 15 residues. The CDR3 sequence: CASSLLGDRGYEQYF. In DNA, the CDR3 is TGTGCCAGCAGTTTACTAGGGGACAGGGGCTACGAGCAGTACTTC.

This clone was counted a single time. The chain couples TRBV19 to TRBJ2-5; 7 bases are shared with TRBD1. This CDR3 comprises 14 residues. Germline CDR1 LNHDA, CDR2 SQIVND (reference sequence). Trimming took 3 bases from V and 3 from J; bases not matched to a gene: 4. This CDR3 reads CASSMGTVKETQYF. CDR3 bases: TGTGCCAGTAGTATGGGGACAGTCAAAGAGACCCAGTACTTC.

This chain connects TRBV7-3 to TRBJ2-7; 10 positions agree with TRBD2. Germline trimming cut 3 bases from V and 5 bases from J; bases unmatched to any gene: 7. CDR1 is SGHTA and CDR2 is FQGTGA in the germline V gene. The CDR3 contains 15 residues. The CDR3 coding sequence is TGTGCCAGCAGCTTGGGTCTAGCGGGAGTCCACGAGCAGTACTTC. Residues: CASSLGLAGVHEQYF.

This chain joins TRBV12-5 and TRBJ2-3; no definite D call. V lost 7 bases to trimming and J lost 2 bases, with 13 bases between them. CDR1 is LGHNT and CDR2 is FRNRAP in the germline V gene. The length of the CDR3 is 14 residues. The CDR3 here is CASVPGSVTDTQYF. The CDR3 region has the DNA TGTGCTAGTGTCCCGGGTTCCGTCACAGATACGCAGTATTTT. Complete variable domain (other parts from reference TRBV12-5 and TRBJ2-3): DARVTQTPRHKVTEMGQEVTMRCQPILGHNTVFWYRQTMMQGLELLAYFRNRAPLDDSGMPKDRFSAEMPDATLATLKIQPSEPRDSAVYFCASVPGSVTDTQYFGPGTRLTVL.

The rearrangement joins TRBV7-6 to TRBJ1-4; D ambiguous. With 7 bases removed from V and 0 bases from J, the gap between germline ends came to 9 bases. The CDR3 runs 14 residues. Germline CDR1 and CDR2: SGHVS and FNYEAQ. DNA for the CDR3: TGTGCCAGCACCGTAGATGCAACTAATGAAAAACTGTTTTTT. Its protein product is CASTVDATNEKLFF.

This chain uses TRBV7-2 with TRBJ1-4; TRBD1 agrees at 7 bases. CDR1 is SGHTA, CDR2 FQGNSA, per germline. The CDR3 runs to 16 residues. J gave up 0 bases and V 5 bases, and 6 bases lay outside the gene matches. The CDR3 nucleotides read TGTGCCAGCAGCGCACAGGGGAGGACAACTAATGAAAAACTGTTTTTT. Amino acids: CASSAQGRTTNEKLFF.

The CDR3 DNA sequence: TGTGCCAGCAGTTTCCTTTCCGGGACAGGGGGCCACTCACCCCTCCACTTT. This encodes CASSFLSGTGGHSPLHF. This chain uses TRBV27 with TRBJ1-6, with TRBD1 matching 12 bases. J was trimmed by 10 bases and V by 3 bases; bases with no gene match: 10. Germline CDR1 MNHEY, CDR2 SMNVEV (reference sequence). This CDR3 contains 17 residues.

This clone was picked up one time. V gene TRBV19 combines with J gene TRBJ2-2, with 14 bases fitting TRBD2. After removal of 3 bases from V and 6 bases from J, the junction contained 3 bases not matched to a gene. The CDR3 sequence is 16 residues long. Germline V gives CDR1 LNHDA, CDR2 SQIVND (reference sequence). CDR3 coding DNA: TGTGCCAGTAGTATGACTAGCGGGAGGGCCCCCGGGGAGCTGTTTTTT. It is translated as CASSMTSGRAPGELFF.

This chain uses TRBV6-5 with TRBJ1-2, with a weak D call TRBD1 (5 bases). The V end lost 3 bases, the J end lost 2 bases, and 7 bases lay between the germline ends. Looked up from germline, CDR1 is MNHEY and CDR2 is SVGAGI. CDR3 length: 13 amino acids. CDR3 sequence reads: CASSYQGNYGYTF. The CDR3 DNA reads TGTGCCAGCAGTTATCAGGGAAACTATGGCTACACCTTC.

The chain combines TRBV29-1 with TRBJ2-3, with TRBD1 as a possible D gene (6 bases). From germline, CDR1 is SQVTM and CDR2 ANQGSEA. V was clipped by 7 bases and J by 3 bases, with 11 bases between them. The CDR3 runs to 12 residues. DNA for the CDR3: TGCAGCGAAGCAACAGGGACAGATACGCAGTATTTT. This gives the protein CSEATGTDTQYF.

CDR3 loop: CASSPEGGVGPYQPQHF. CDR3 sequence (DNA): TGTGCCAGCTCACCGGAGGGAGGGGTGGGCCCCTATCAGCCCCAGCATTTT. The rearrangement links TRBV18 to TRBJ1-5, with D perhaps TRBD1 (5 bases). Germline CDR1 reads KGHSH; CDR2 reads LQKENI. The CDR3 contains 17 residues. With 3 bases removed from V and 5 bases from J, the gap between germline ends came to 20 bases.

The chain joins TRBV28 to TRBJ1-6, with unresolved D. CDR3 length equals 14 residues. Germline CDR1 and CDR2: MDHEN and SYDVKM. Trimming left V 2 bases short and J 7 bases short, with 9 bases between. The CDR3 DNA reads TGTGCCAGCAGTTTACCCCGAGGAAATTCACCCCTCCACTTT. It specifies CASSLPRGNSPLHF.

The chain has TRBV4-1 and TRBJ1-1, with TRBD1 as a possible D gene (5 bases). Germline V gene sequence: CDR1 MGHRA, CDR2 YSYEKL. V shed 4 bases and J shed 0 bases, with 12 bases lying between them. The length of the CDR3 is 15 residues. The CDR3 nucleotides are TGCGCCAGCAGCCCCTGGGGGACTCTGAACACTGAAGCTTTCTTT. It encodes CASSPWGTLNTEAFF.